A selection of T cell receptor beta chains follows, all from one sample in a study of STAT5B mutations in CD4+ large granular lymphocyte leukemia. Repertoires were generated with immunoSEQ multiplex PCR, while TCRdb's copy carries only in-frame clones and drops some. The sample carries tens of thousands of clones, approximately 81% recorded once. Source material: CD4+ T cells from blood buffy coats. The receptors were sampled from a human donor in good health. CDR3s include the opening cysteine and the closing phenylalanine or tryptophan. Each record gives: V gene, J gene, D gene, clone size, CDR3 protein, CDR3 DNA. A D gene is named only where the DNA matches it firmly. Clone size is stated in some rows and not others, as once, few, many or a class when expanded.

v_gene: TRBV27
j_gene: TRBJ1-2
d_gene: TRBD1
abundance: -
CDR3aa: CASKQGAPNYGYTF
CDR3nt: TGTGCCAGCAAACAGGGGGCACCTAACTATGGCTACACCTTC

v_gene: TRBV7-9
j_gene: TRBJ2-7
d_gene: -
abundance: -
CDR3aa: CASSLGRANEQYF
CDR3nt: TGTGCCAGCAGCTTAGGCAGGGCCAACGAGCAGTACTTC

v_gene: TRBV5-4
j_gene: TRBJ1-2
d_gene: TRBD1
abundance: -
CDR3aa: CASSKPVTGASYGYTF
CDR3nt: TGTGCCAGCAGCAAACCCGTAACAGGGGCTAGCTATGGCTACACCTTC

v_gene: TRBV10-3
j_gene: TRBJ1-2
d_gene: TRBD1
abundance: few
CDR3aa: CAIRDRDYGYTF
CDR3nt: TGTGCCATCAGAGACAGGGACTATGGCTACACCTTC

v_gene: TRBV11-2
j_gene: TRBJ2-1
d_gene: -
abundance: -
CDR3aa: CASSLGQGTHNEQFF
CDR3nt: TGTGCCAGCAGCTTAGGGCAGGGGACTCACAATGAGCAGTTCTTC

v_gene: TRBV6-7
j_gene: TRBJ1-6
d_gene: -
abundance: -
CDR3aa: CASSYRDRNNSPLHF
CDR3nt: TGTGCCAGCAGTTACCGGGACCGCAATAATTCACCCCTCCACTTT

v_gene: TRBV2
j_gene: TRBJ2-7
d_gene: TRBD1
abundance: -
CDR3aa: CASSARTGLYEQYF
CDR3nt: TGTGCCAGCAGTGCTCGGACAGGGCTCTACGAGCAGTACTTC

v_gene: TRBV7-9
j_gene: TRBJ1-5
d_gene: -
abundance: -
CDR3aa: CASSRGDQPQHF
CDR3nt: TGTGCCAGCAGTCGAGGCGATCAGCCCCAGCATTTT

v_gene: TRBV19
j_gene: TRBJ2-1
d_gene: -
abundance: -
CDR3aa: CASSIIRSDPNQFF
CDR3nt: TGTGCCAGTAGTATAATCCGTAGCGATCCAAATCAGTTCTTC

v_gene: TRBV2
j_gene: TRBJ2-1
d_gene: -
abundance: -
CDR3aa: CASSPSYFNEQFF
CDR3nt: TGTGCCAGCAGTCCAAGCTACTTCAATGAGCAGTTCTTC

v_gene: TRBV9
j_gene: TRBJ2-5
d_gene: -
abundance: -
CDR3aa: CASSSPGTSEVETQYF
CDR3nt: TGTGCCAGCAGCTCTCCCGGGACTTCCGAGGTAGAGACCCAGTACTTC

v_gene: TRBV7-9
j_gene: TRBJ2-2
d_gene: -
abundance: -
CDR3aa: CASSPSGNTGELFF
CDR3nt: TGTGCCAGCAGCCCCAGCGGGAACACCGGGGAGCTGTTTTTT

v_gene: TRBV6-6
j_gene: TRBJ2-5
d_gene: -
abundance: once
CDR3aa: CASSYSPGVGGETQYF
CDR3nt: TGTGCCAGCAGTTACTCGCCCGGGGTGGGCGGAGAGACCCAGTACTTC

v_gene: TRBV27
j_gene: TRBJ2-7
d_gene: -
abundance: once
CDR3aa: CASSRTWGGYDSYEQYF
CDR3nt: TGTGCCAGCAGCCGAACCTGGGGGGGCTACGACTCCTACGAGCAGTACTTC

v_gene: TRBV30
j_gene: TRBJ1-4
d_gene: TRBD1
abundance: few
CDR3aa: CAWSERQGANEKLFF
CDR3nt: TGTGCCTGGAGTGAGCGACAGGGAGCTAATGAAAAACTGTTTTTT

v_gene: TRBV11-3
j_gene: TRBJ2-3
d_gene: -
abundance: once
CDR3aa: CASSRQVAGSGTDTQYF
CDR3nt: TGTGCCAGCAGCCGACAGGTCGCGGGGAGTGGGACAGATACGCAGTATTTT

v_gene: TRBV5-7
j_gene: TRBJ2-7
d_gene: -
abundance: few
CDR3aa: CASRVLRAREQYF
CDR3nt: TGTGCCAGCAGGGTTCTCCGGGCTCGGGAGCAGTACTTC

v_gene: TRBV4-1
j_gene: TRBJ2-1
d_gene: TRBD2
abundance: -
CDR3aa: CASSQEGGTRRVHEQFF
CDR3nt: TGCGCCAGCAGCCAAGAAGGTGGGACTAGGAGAGTTCATGAGCAGTTCTTC

v_gene: TRBV28
j_gene: TRBJ2-3
d_gene: TRBD1
abundance: once
CDR3aa: CASSPPRQGSGDTQYF
CDR3nt: TGTGCCAGCAGTCCCCCCAGACAGGGAAGCGGAGATACGCAGTATTTT

v_gene: TRBV6-4
j_gene: TRBJ2-2
d_gene: -
abundance: -
CDR3aa: CASSRTEGTGELFF
CDR3nt: TGTGCCAGCAGTAGGACGGAGGGCACCGGGGAGCTGTTTTTT

v_gene: TRBV4-1
j_gene: TRBJ2-7
d_gene: TRBD1
abundance: few
CDR3aa: CASSPTGGMNEQYF
CDR3nt: TGCGCCAGCAGCCCGACAGGGGGAATGAACGAGCAGTACTTC

v_gene: TRBV25-1
j_gene: TRBJ2-1
d_gene: -
abundance: -
CDR3aa: CASSAPGGYNEQFF
CDR3nt: TGTGCCAGCAGTGCCCCCGGGGGTTACAATGAGCAGTTCTTC

v_gene: TRBV30
j_gene: TRBJ2-7
d_gene: -
abundance: -
CDR3aa: CAWQEQRGAYEQYF
CDR3nt: TGTGCCTGGCAGGAACAGAGGGGGGCCTACGAGCAGTACTTC

v_gene: TRBV6-1
j_gene: TRBJ1-3
d_gene: -
abundance: -
CDR3aa: CASSDLGNTIYF
CDR3nt: TGTGCCAGCAGTGACCTTGGAAACACCATATATTTT

v_gene: TRBV6-5
j_gene: TRBJ1-2
d_gene: -
abundance: -
CDR3aa: CASSPRSGAGGYTF
CDR3nt: TGTGCCAGCAGTCCTAGGTCTGGGGCAGGAGGCTACACCTTC

v_gene: TRBV7-6
j_gene: TRBJ2-5
d_gene: -
abundance: -
CDR3aa: CASSTSFVETQYF
CDR3nt: TGTGCCAGCAGCACGTCGTTCGTTGAGACCCAGTACTTC

v_gene: TRBV5-1
j_gene: TRBJ2-5
d_gene: -
abundance: -
CDR3aa: CASRIYQETQYF
CDR3nt: TGCGCCAGCAGAATCTACCAAGAGACCCAGTACTTC

v_gene: TRBV6-5
j_gene: TRBJ2-7
d_gene: TRBD1
abundance: -
CDR3aa: CASSYSDRAHEQYF
CDR3nt: TGTGCCAGCAGTTACAGTGACAGGGCACACGAGCAGTACTTC

v_gene: TRBV7-2
j_gene: TRBJ1-6
d_gene: TRBD1
abundance: once
CDR3aa: CASSFEGQGNSPLHF
CDR3nt: TGTGCCAGCAGCTTCGAAGGACAGGGTAATTCACCCCTCCACTTT

v_gene: TRBV20-1
j_gene: TRBJ2-5
d_gene: -
abundance: -
CDR3aa: CSARVQETQYF
CDR3nt: TGCAGTGCTAGGGTTCAAGAGACCCAGTACTTC

v_gene: TRBV5-1
j_gene: TRBJ2-3
d_gene: -
abundance: -
CDR3aa: CASSPRLGSDTQYF
CDR3nt: TGCGCCAGCAGCCCTCGACTCGGATCGGATACGCAGTATTTT

v_gene: TRBV5-4
j_gene: TRBJ2-3
d_gene: -
abundance: -
CDR3aa: CASSPPTGSTDTQYF
CDR3nt: TGTGCCAGCAGCCCCCCGACAGGCAGCACAGATACGCAGTATTTT